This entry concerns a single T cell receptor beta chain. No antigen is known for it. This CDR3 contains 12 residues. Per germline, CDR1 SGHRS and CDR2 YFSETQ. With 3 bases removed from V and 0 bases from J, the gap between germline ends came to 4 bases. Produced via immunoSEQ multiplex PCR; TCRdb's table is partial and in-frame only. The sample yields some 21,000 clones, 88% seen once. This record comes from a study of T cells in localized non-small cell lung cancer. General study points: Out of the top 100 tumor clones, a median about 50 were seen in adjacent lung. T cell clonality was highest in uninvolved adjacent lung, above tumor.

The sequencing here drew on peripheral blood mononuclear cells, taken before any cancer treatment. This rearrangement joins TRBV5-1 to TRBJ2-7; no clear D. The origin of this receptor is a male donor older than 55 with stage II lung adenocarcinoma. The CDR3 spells CASSSPSYEQYF. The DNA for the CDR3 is TGCGCCAGCAGCTCCCCCTCCTACGAGCAGTACTTC.